This TCR beta chain was recorded in a study of response to subunit inactivated influenza vaccine. The study, taken as a whole, reports: Each seasonal influenza vaccination, the authors suggested, recruits few new T cells.

TCRdb fed the RT-PCR reads into MiXCR, producing one record per CDR3 protein. The repertoire consists of some 500,000 distinct CDR3 sequences, with about 15% occurring once and the leading ten covering less than 4%. This CDR3 spans 12 amino acids. Germline-derived CDR1 and CDR2 are MGHDK and SYGVNS. V lost 6 bases and J lost 7, with 9 bases in between. With regard to this clonotype: Its target is not known.

V and J are TRBV25-1 and TRBJ2-2; no clear D gene. The input for sequencing was CD4+ T cells sorted from PBMCs, taken less than 30 months after vaccination. The clonotype was recovered from a man aged 50 to 69 who received an inactivated influenza vaccine. The CDR3 bases are TGTGCCAGCAGCGTGGGAAACGGGGAGCTGTTTTTT. Translation: CASSVGNGELFF.